The sample holds a few counts of the clone carrying this TCR beta chain. This entry is derived from a study of T-cell reconstitution after alpha-beta-depleted transplantation in children. Using unique molecular identifiers, the investigators prepared the TCRbeta library. Each CDR3 protein is one row after TCRdb ran MiXCR on the PCR reads. Here the sample spans about 690,000 distinct CDR3 sequences, 15% to 20% being singletons. The CDR3 runs to 12 residues. The V gene end was trimmed by 5 bases and the J gene end by 0 bases; junction bases not matched to a gene: 0. In germline, CDR1 is DFQATT, CDR2 SNEGSKA (reference sequence).

This TCR was sampled from a human donor who donated a stem cell graft to a child with acute myeloid leukemia. Specimen: PBMCs from the stem cell graft donor, collected from the stem cell graft. The V gene is TRBV20-1, the J gene TRBJ2-5; TRBD1 agrees at 7 bases. In DNA form, the CDR3 reads TGCAGTGCTGGGACAGACCAAGAGACCCAGTACTTC. Translated: CSAGTDQETQYF.